These 9 T cell receptor beta chains originate from one sample sequenced in a study of cytomegalovirus exposure and HLA in healthy donors. Primers for the PCR totalled 60 Vbeta and 13 Jbeta. The repertoire was sequenced with immunoSEQ multiplex PCR; TCRdb's copy has only in-frame clones and lacks some. The table shows under 150,000 clones, with just over 70% occurring only once. Sequencing was performed on PBMCs. These receptors were collected from an older woman in good health and CMV-seropositive.

V gene TRBV27 combines with J gene TRBJ1-1, with D unclear. Trimming left V 7 bases short and J 0 bases short, with 9 bases between. The CDR3 spans 13 residues. In germline, CDR1 is MNHEY, CDR2 SMNVEV (reference sequence). CDR3 nucleotides: TGTGCCAGCACACAGAGTATGAACACTGAAGCTTTCTTT. Residues: CASTQSMNTEAFF.

The genes are TRBV2 and TRBJ1-2; 10 nucleotides line up with TRBD1. CDR3 length: 15 amino acids. With 5 bases clipped from V and 2 bases from J, the junction kept 5 bases outside the gene matches. Germline lookup yields CDR1 SNHLY and CDR2 FYNNEI. DNA of the CDR3: TGTGCCAGCAGTCCCGGGACAGGGGAGAACTATGGCTACACCTTC. Its translation: CASSPGTGENYGYTF.

The genes are TRBV5-8 and TRBJ1-1; a possible D gene is TRBD1 (6 bases). The CDR3 consists of 15 residues. Germline V gives CDR1 SGHTS, CDR2 YDEGEE. Trimming stripped 5 bases from V and 1 base from J, with 15 bases between. The CDR3: CASRSPGTTNTEAFF. CDR3 bases: TGTGCCAGCAGGAGCCCCGGGACAACGAACACTGAAGCTTTCTTT.

The V and J genes are TRBV12-5 and TRBJ2-2; 7 bases fit TRBD1. This CDR3 is 11 amino acids long. CDR1 LGHNT and CDR2 FRNRAP come from the germline V gene. V lost 5 bases, J lost 13 bases, and 4 bases stayed unmatched. CDR3 in amino acids: CASGTGVRLFF. The CDR3 DNA sequence: TGTGCTAGTGGTACAGGGGTACGGCTGTTTTTT.

This clone came up once. The V gene is TRBV7-9, the J gene TRBJ1-2; the D is unclear. This CDR3 is built from 13 residues. V lost 5 bases and J 8 bases, leaving 15 bases between the germline ends. Looked up from germline, CDR1 is SEHNR and CDR2 is FQNEAQ (reference sequence). CDR3 DNA sequence: TGTGCCAGCAGCCCCAGACGGGGTTACGGCTACACCTTC. Its protein product is CASSPRRGYGYTF.

The chain has TRBV5-1 and TRBJ1-1; D unclear. V lost 3 bases and J 10 bases, leaving 16 bases between the germline ends. Germline-derived CDR1 and CDR2 are SGHRS and YFSETQ. The CDR3 is 13 residues long. This CDR3 is CASSSGGSAGAFF. The CDR3 DNA reads as TGCGCCAGCAGCTCCGGTGGGTCGGCGGGAGCTTTCTTT. Variable domain in full (rest from reference TRBV5-1 and TRBJ1-1): KAGVTQTPRYLIKTRGQQVTLSCSPISGHRSVSWYQQTPGQGLQFLFEYFSETQRNKGNFPGRFSGRQFSNSRSEMNVSTLELGDSALYLCASSSGGSAGAFFGQGTRLTVV.

The chain recombines TRBV19 with TRBJ1-2; perhaps TRBD1 as D (6 bases). The CDR3 consists of 13 residues. Germline V gene data show CDR1 as LNHDA and CDR2 as SQIVND (reference sequence). Trimming stripped 8 bases from V and 7 bases from J, with 17 bases between. The CDR3 nucleotides are TGTGCCAGTGGGACATCCCGAACGGGTGGCTACACCTTC. The encoded protein is CASGTSRTGGYTF.

The chain is built from TRBV7-8 and TRBJ1-3, with 11 bases fitting TRBD1. The CDR3 extends over 15 amino acids. CDR1 and CDR2 (germline): SGHVS, FQNEAQ. The J segment lost 4 bases and the V segment lost 5 bases, leaving 4 bases of the junction unmatched. In DNA, the CDR3 is TGTGCCAGCAGCGGGACAGGGGGGTTCGGAAACACCATATATTTT. Amino acids: CASSGTGGFGNTIYF.

The chain has TRBV2 and TRBJ1-1; D not resolved. There are 15 residues in the CDR3. Germline V gene data show CDR1 as SNHLY and CDR2 as FYNNEI. Deletions cut 1 base from V and 1 base from J, with 10 bases between. The CDR3 loop is CASSEGSGSNTEAFF. The CDR3 DNA reads TGTGCCAGCAGTGAAGGTTCGGGGTCGAACACTGAAGCTTTCTTT.